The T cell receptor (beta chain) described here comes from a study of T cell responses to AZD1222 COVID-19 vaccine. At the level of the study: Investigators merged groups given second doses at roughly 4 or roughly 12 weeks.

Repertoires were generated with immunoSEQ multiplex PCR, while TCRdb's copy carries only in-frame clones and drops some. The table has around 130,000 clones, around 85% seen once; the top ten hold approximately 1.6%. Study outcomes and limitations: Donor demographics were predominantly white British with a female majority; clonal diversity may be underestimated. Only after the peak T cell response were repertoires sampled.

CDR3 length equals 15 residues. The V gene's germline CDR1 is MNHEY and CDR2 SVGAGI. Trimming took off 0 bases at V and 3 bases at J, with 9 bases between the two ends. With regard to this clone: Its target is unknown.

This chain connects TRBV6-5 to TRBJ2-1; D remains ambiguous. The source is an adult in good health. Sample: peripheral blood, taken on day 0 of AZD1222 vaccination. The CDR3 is CASSYSQIHYNEQFF. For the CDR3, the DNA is TGTGCCAGCAGTTACTCCCAGATTCACTACAATGAGCAGTTCTTC.